The 26 T cell receptor beta chains in this list originate from one sample, sequenced in a study of T cell responses to AZD1222 COVID-19 vaccine (dated by TCRdb to the early 2020s). Interpreted using the paper, the time point label stands for: about 28 days (+/-7) after the second vaccine dose. The label giving this sample's treatment or condition can be read as: meningococcal conjugate vaccine given as trial control. Libraries were built with the immunoSEQ multiplex PCR assay. This immuneACCESS table, as held by TCRdb, lists in-frame sequences with V and J called but not all clones. Of the missing ones, under half trace to an unresolved V gene in checked studies; the others have no known cause. Recorded for this sample are 120,000 to 150,000 clones; more than 80% of them occurred a single time. In total, the top ten clones hold 6.5% to 8% of the sample. Specimen: peripheral blood, collected 28 days after the second dose of the MenACWY control vaccine. These receptor sequences come from an adult who received the MenACWY meningococcal vaccine as a control.

The genes are TRBV9 and TRBJ1-1; maybe TRBD1 (6 bases). Germline V gene sequence: CDR1 SGDLS, CDR2 YYNGEE. The CDR3 extends over 14 amino acids. V was cut by 0 bases and J by 7 bases, with 13 bases left in between. The CDR3 loop is CASSVDLGHLEAFF. CDR3 coding DNA: TGTGCCAGCAGCGTAGATTTGGGACATCTTGAAGCTTTCTTT.

The V and J genes are TRBV9 and TRBJ2-5, with D uncertain. In germline, CDR1 is SGDLS, CDR2 YYNGEE. The germline V and J ends were trimmed by 4 bases and 2 bases, with 12 bases remaining between them. This CDR3 is 14 amino acids long. The CDR3 bases are TGTGCCAGCAGCCCCTCGGTCGGTCAAGAGACCCAGTACTTC. Protein product: CASSPSVGQETQYF.

This clone showed up just once. The rearrangement links TRBV7-9 to TRBJ1-1, with TRBD1 matching 9 bases. CDR1 is SEHNR, CDR2 FQNEAQ, per germline (reference sequence). The CDR3 sequence is 13 residues long. V was clipped by 6 bases and J by 7 bases; unmatched bases: 6. In DNA, the CDR3 is TGTGCCAGCAGGGAGGGGACAGGGAATGAAGCTTTCTTT. Its translation is CASREGTGNEAFF.

The rearrangement links TRBV7-6 to TRBJ2-6; possible D gene TRBD1, 5 bases. V shed 1 base and J shed 1 base, with 5 bases lying between them. CDR3 length: 15 residues. The germline V gene has CDR1 SGHVS and CDR2 FNYEAQ. In DNA, the CDR3 is TGTGCCAGCAGCTTAGGACAGTCTGGGGCCAACGTCCTGACTTTC. Its translation: CASSLGQSGANVLTF. Full variable domain (missing parts from reference TRBV7-6 and TRBJ2-6): GAGVSQSPRYKVTKRGQDVALRCDPISGHVSLYWYRQALGQGPEFLTYFNYEAQQDKSGLPNDRFSAERPEGSISTLTIQRTEQRDSAMYRCASSLGQSGANVLTFGAGSRLTVL.

V gene TRBV7-9 combines with J gene TRBJ2-1, with D tentatively TRBD2 (5 bases). In germline, CDR1 is SEHNR, CDR2 FQNEAQ (reference sequence). The length of the CDR3 is 17 residues. V was clipped by 1 base and J by 8 bases, with 21 bases between them. The CDR3 is CASSLGVQRNLRDEQFF. Here the CDR3 DNA reads TGTGCCAGCAGCTTAGGCGTCCAACGGAACTTGAGGGATGAGCAGTTCTTC. Variable domain in full (rest from reference TRBV7-9 and TRBJ2-1): DTGVSQNPRHKITKRGQNVTFRCDPISEHNRLYWYRQTLGQGPEFLTYFQNEAQLEKSRLLSDRFSAERPKGSFSTLEIQRTEQGDSAMYLCASSLGVQRNLRDEQFFGPGTRLTVL.

The genes are TRBV2 and TRBJ1-1; D unresolved. V shed 2 bases and J shed 0 bases, with 10 bases lying between them. The CDR3 length is 15 residues. The germline gives CDR1 SNHLY, CDR2 FYNNEI. The CDR3 here is CASSESGLMNTEAFF. For the CDR3, the DNA is TGTGCCAGCAGTGAAAGCGGACTCATGAACACTGAAGCTTTCTTT. Combining the CDR3 with reference TRBV2 and TRBJ1-1 gives the whole variable domain EPEVTQTPSHQVTQMGQEVILRCVPISNHLYFYWYRQILGQKVEFLVSFYNNEISEKSEIFDDQFSVERPDGSNFTLKIRSTKLEDSAMYFCASSESGLMNTEAFFGQGTRLTVV.

This rearrangement joins TRBV20-1 to TRBJ2-7, with a tentative D call TRBD2 (6 bases). CDR3 length: 11 residues. The V gene's germline CDR1 is DFQATT and CDR2 SNEGSKA (reference sequence). V was cut by 3 bases and J by 9 bases, with 12 bases left in between. CDR3 coding DNA: TGCAGTGCTAGCCTTGGAGGGTTGCAGTACTTC. The encoded protein is CSASLGGLQYF.

The chain links TRBV5-1 to TRBJ2-3; 7 nucleotides match TRBD2. Per the germline V gene, CDR1 is SGHRS and CDR2 is YFSETQ. V was pared by 1 base and J by 2 bases, with 4 bases of the junction left unmatched. CDR3 length: 15 residues. The CDR3 sequence is CASSLSLADTDTQYF. The CDR3 DNA is TGCGCCAGCAGCTTGTCTCTAGCGGACACAGATACGCAGTATTTT.

The chain carries TRBV6-1 and TRBJ2-2, with D tentatively TRBD2 (5 bases). Germline CDR1 and CDR2: MNHNS and SASEGT. The CDR3 sequence is 15 residues long. Trimming took 3 bases from V and 7 from J, leaving 15 bases between them. CDR3 loop: CASSDEGPEDGELFF. DNA for the CDR3: TGTGCCAGCAGTGACGAGGGTCCAGAGGACGGGGAGCTGTTTTTT.

In nucleotides, the CDR3 is TGTGCCAGCAGTTTAGAGGGGGGCCTATCCAGCTACACCTTC. Its protein product is CASSLEGGLSSYTF. This rearrangement joins TRBV28 to TRBJ1-2; D perhaps matches TRBD1 (6 bases). Germline CDR1 is MDHEN and CDR2 is SYDVKM. The CDR3 loop spans 14 amino acids. Trimming removed 2 bases from V and 9 bases from J, with 16 bases in between.

The rearrangement joins TRBV29-1 to TRBJ2-4; D gene ambiguous. From germline, CDR1 is SQVTM and CDR2 ANQGSEA. The CDR3 spans 14 residues. V was cut by 0 bases and J by 8 bases, with 14 bases left in between. DNA for the CDR3: TGCAGCGTTGAAGATACTTTTGGGTCGGACATTCAGTACTTC. Protein product: CSVEDTFGSDIQYF.

This chain joins TRBV7-9 and TRBJ2-1; the D gene could be TRBD1 or TRBD2 (5 bases each). The CDR3 is 14 amino acids. Trimming took 5 bases from V and 6 from J, leaving 14 bases between them. Germline values: CDR1 SEHNR, CDR2 FQNEAQ (reference sequence). CDR3 in DNA: TGTGCCAGCAGCCGACGGGACCCGGTCAATGAGCAGTTCTTC. It specifies CASSRRDPVNEQFF.

This chain joins TRBV7-8 and TRBJ2-3, with TRBD1 identical over 7 bases. Per germline, CDR1 SGHVS and CDR2 FQNEAQ. CDR3 length: 13 residues. The V and J ends lost 1 base and 12 bases, in that order; junction bases with no gene match: 7. CDR3 in DNA: TGTGCCAGCAGCTTAGTTTTCGGACAGGATCAGTATTTT. Translated: CASSLVFGQDQYF.

The V gene is TRBV3-1 (or the pseudogene TRBV3-2), the J gene TRBJ2-5, with D tentatively TRBD1 (5 bases). Germline CDR1 LGHDT, CDR2 YNNKEL (reference sequence). The V and J ends lost 1 base and 5 bases respectively, with 17 bases between them. The CDR3 extends over 16 amino acids. The CDR3 sequence is CASSQGKTATWETQYF. CDR3 DNA: TGTGCCAGCAGCCAAGGTAAGACAGCTACATGGGAGACCCAGTACTTC.

This chain connects TRBV27 to TRBJ2-3, with TRBD2 identical over 14 bases. The CDR3 extends over 17 amino acids. V lost 6 bases, J lost 0 bases, and 5 bases stayed unmatched. The germline V gene has CDR1 MNHEY and CDR2 SMNVEV (reference sequence). DNA of the CDR3: TGTGCCAGCAGAAGGACTAGCGGGGGGCCTAGCACAGATACGCAGTATTTT. The encoded protein is CASRRTSGGPSTDTQYF.

V gene TRBV19 combines with J gene TRBJ1-2, with 7 bases that match TRBD1. CDR3 length: 14 amino acids. Germline CDR1 is LNHDA and CDR2 is SQIVND (reference sequence). The trim removed 6 bases at V and 7 bases at J, leaving 11 bases unmatched. CDR3 amino acids: CASRSGGVVPGYTF. Here the CDR3 DNA reads TGTGCCAGTAGATCAGGGGGTGTCGTCCCTGGCTACACCTTC.

This chain links TRBV15 with TRBJ1-5, with TRBD1 identical over 11 bases. Germline V gene sequence: CDR1 LNHNV, CDR2 YYDKDF (reference sequence). Losses at the gene ends were 4 bases for V and 0 bases for J; bases not matched to a gene: 2. The CDR3 has 16 residues. The CDR3 nucleotides are TGTGCCACCAGCACCGGGACAGGGGGTAGCAATCAGCCCCAGCATTTT. It encodes CATSTGTGGSNQPQHF.

V gene TRBV19 combines with J gene TRBJ2-3, with 7 bases lining up with TRBD1. J was trimmed by 0 bases and V by 8 bases; bases with no gene match: 5. Germline V gene sequence: CDR1 LNHDA, CDR2 SQIVND (reference sequence). This CDR3 is 14 amino acids long. The CDR3 DNA reads TGTGCCAGTGCCCGGGACAGCAGCACAGATACGCAGTATTTT. It yields the protein CASARDSSTDTQYF. Full variable domain (rest looked up from reference TRBV19 and TRBJ2-3): DGGITQSPKYLFRKEGQNVTLSCEQNLNHDAMYWYRQDPGQGLRLIYYSQIVNDFQKGDIAEGYSVSREKKESFPLTVTSAQKNPTAFYLCASARDSSTDTQYFGPGTRLTVL.

The V gene is TRBV19, the J gene TRBJ1-2, with D tentatively TRBD1 (5 bases). Germline V gene lookup returns CDR1 LNHDA and CDR2 SQIVND (reference sequence). The V gene lost 7 bases and the J gene lost 0 bases, with 12 bases spanning the gap. This CDR3 has 14 amino acids. CDR3 amino acids: CASTLRGANYGYTF. The DNA of the CDR3 is TGTGCCAGTACCCTTAGGGGAGCTAACTATGGCTACACCTTC.

The chain recombines TRBV6-6 with TRBJ1-1; 11 nucleotides agree with TRBD1. CDR1 is MNHNY and CDR2 is SVGAGI in the germline V gene (reference sequence). The CDR3 loop spans 17 amino acids. Trimming took 5 bases from V and 4 from J; bases not matched to a gene: 12. The CDR3 is CASSLRLGTGGITEAFF. CDR3 sequence (DNA): TGTGCCAGCAGTCTCAGGTTGGGGACAGGGGGTATCACTGAAGCTTTCTTT.

This clone was seen once. The chain couples TRBV5-1 to TRBJ1-1; 11 bases fit TRBD1. CDR3 length equals 14 residues. The V and J ends lost 3 bases and 4 bases, in that order; junction bases with no gene match: 2. Germline loops: CDR1 SGHRS, CDR2 YFSETQ. For the CDR3, the DNA is TGCGCCAGCAGCTCCGGGACAGGGGGCACTGAAGCTTTCTTT. It yields the protein CASSSGTGGTEAFF.

V gene TRBV5-4 combines with J gene TRBJ2-1; D is ambiguous. The length of the CDR3 is 12 residues. Germline V CDR1 and CDR2: SGHNT, YYREEE (reference sequence). V lost 2 bases to trimming and J lost 15 bases, with 15 bases between them. The CDR3 spells CASSFDSAVPFF. The CDR3 DNA follows: TGTGCCAGCAGCTTCGATTCGGCAGTCCCGTTCTTC.

The chain is built from TRBV19 and TRBJ2-1; D is perhaps TRBD1 or TRBD2 (5 bases each). The V gene lost 3 bases and the J gene lost 0 bases, with 9 bases spanning the gap. Germline V gene data show CDR1 as LNHDA and CDR2 as SQIVND (reference sequence). CDR3 length equals 15 residues. CDR3 in amino acids: CASSIEGYSYNEQFF. In DNA, the CDR3 is TGTGCCAGTAGTATTGAGGGGTACTCCTACAATGAGCAGTTCTTC.

CDR3: CASSPDRSPNYGYTF. The CDR3 DNA follows: TGTGCCAGCAGCCCAGACAGGAGTCCTAACTATGGCTACACCTTC. This rearrangement joins TRBV6-2 or TRBV6-3 to TRBJ1-2, with D tentatively TRBD1 (6 bases). The germline V gene encodes CDR1 MNHEY and CDR2 SVGEGT. This CDR3 contains 15 residues. Deletions cut 6 bases from V and 0 bases from J, with 14 bases between.

V gene TRBV5-5 combines with J gene TRBJ1-4; 10 nucleotides match TRBD1. V shed 4 bases and J 8 bases; nucleotides not matched to a gene: 5. This CDR3 has 14 residues. Germline values: CDR1 SGHKS, CDR2 YYEKEE (reference sequence). The CDR3 DNA reads as TGTGCCAGCAGCATAGGACAGGGGGTCGAAAAACTGTTTTTT. Translation gives CASSIGQGVEKLFF.

This chain links TRBV3-1 (or the pseudogene TRBV3-2) with TRBJ2-7, with D maybe TRBD2 (6 bases). Per germline, CDR1 LGHDT and CDR2 YNNKEL (reference sequence). The length of the CDR3 is 14 residues. V gave up 0 bases and J gave up 3 bases, with 9 bases separating them. The CDR3 bases are TGTGCCAGCAGCCAAGAGGGGGGTCACTACGAGCAGTACTTC. It codes for CASSQEGGHYEQYF.